This paragraph covers one T cell receptor beta chain sequence. The sample belongs to a study of shared clonotypes between healthy human individuals. Germline V CDR1 and CDR2: SGHDT, YYEEEE. This CDR3 comprises 13 residues. The germline V and J ends were trimmed by 4 bases and 4 bases, with 9 bases remaining between them. On sorted subsets, replicate PCRs used roughly 220 ng DNA, or roughly 30,000 T cell genomes. Clones were sequenced by immunoSEQ multiplex PCR, and TCRdb holds only the in-frame ones, with some missing. The sample carries millions of clones, 90% to 95% recorded once. The sample consisted of naive CD4+ T cells sorted from blood. Subset denoted: CD45RA+ positively selected. The TCR was taken from a young man in good health. The rearrangement links TRBV5-6 to TRBJ1-3; D unclear. CDR3 sequence reads: CASSRLGGNTIYF. DNA for the CDR3: TGTGCCAGCAGCCGGCTGGGGGGAAACACCATATATTTT.